This T cell receptor beta chain was documented in a study of cytomegalovirus exposure and HLA in healthy donors. The PCR contained 60 Vbeta and 13 Jbeta primers. Sequencing was performed with immunoSEQ multiplex PCR; in TCRdb, only in-frame clones are kept and a portion is missing. The sample carries about 110,000 clones, 80% recorded once. In its sample, this clone was seen a few times. This CDR3 comprises 19 residues. The V and J ends lost 7 bases and 6 bases respectively, with 30 bases between them. The V and J genes are TRBV23-1 and TRBJ2-2, with a possible D match to TRBD1 (6 bases). TRBV23-1 is flagged as an ORF with uncertain function. The clonotype originates from a man aged 50-60 years in good health and CMV-seronegative. The sequencing input was PBMCs. The CDR3 DNA reads TGCGCCAGCACCTTGCCGGGGAGAAGGGGGTTAAGGGGATCCGGGGAGCTGTTTTTT. The encoded protein is CASTLPGRRGLRGSGELFF.